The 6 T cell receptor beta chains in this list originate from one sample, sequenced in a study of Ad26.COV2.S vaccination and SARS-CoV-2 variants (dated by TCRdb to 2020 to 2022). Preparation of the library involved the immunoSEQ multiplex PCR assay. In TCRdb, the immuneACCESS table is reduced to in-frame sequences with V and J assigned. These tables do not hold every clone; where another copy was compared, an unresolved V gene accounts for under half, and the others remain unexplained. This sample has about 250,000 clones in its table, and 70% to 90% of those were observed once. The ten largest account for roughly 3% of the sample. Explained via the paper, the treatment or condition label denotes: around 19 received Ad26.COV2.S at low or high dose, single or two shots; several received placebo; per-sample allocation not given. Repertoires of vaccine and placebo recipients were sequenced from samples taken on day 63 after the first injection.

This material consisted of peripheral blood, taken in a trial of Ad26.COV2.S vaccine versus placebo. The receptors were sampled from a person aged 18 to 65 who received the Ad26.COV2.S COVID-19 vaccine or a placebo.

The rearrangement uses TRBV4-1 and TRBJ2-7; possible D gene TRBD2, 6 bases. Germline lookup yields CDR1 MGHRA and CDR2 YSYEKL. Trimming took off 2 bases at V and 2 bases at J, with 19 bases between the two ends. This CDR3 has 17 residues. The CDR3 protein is CASSQFIRWRGTYEQYF. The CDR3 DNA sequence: TGCGCCAGCAGCCAATTTATTCGTTGGAGGGGAACCTACGAGCAGTACTTC.

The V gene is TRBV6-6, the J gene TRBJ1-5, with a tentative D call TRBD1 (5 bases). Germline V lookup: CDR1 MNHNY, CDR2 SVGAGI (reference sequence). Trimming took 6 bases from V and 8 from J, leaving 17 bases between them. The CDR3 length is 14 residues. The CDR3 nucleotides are TGTGCCAGCAGCCACGCCGGGACGGTAGAGCCCCAGCATTTT. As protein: CASSHAGTVEPQHF.

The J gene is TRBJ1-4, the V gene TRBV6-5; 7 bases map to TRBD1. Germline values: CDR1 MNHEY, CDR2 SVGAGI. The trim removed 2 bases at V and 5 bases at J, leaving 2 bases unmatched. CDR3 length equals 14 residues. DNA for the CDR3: TGTGCCAGCAGTTACGACAGGGCCAATGAAAAACTGTTTTTT. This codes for CASSYDRANEKLFF.

In DNA form, the CDR3 reads TGTGCCAGCAATACACAGGGGGCCGGTGAAAAACTGTTTTTT. Translated, it gives CASNTQGAGEKLFF. The chain carries TRBV6-5 and TRBJ1-4; TRBD1 aligns across 9 bases. Germline lookup yields CDR1 MNHEY and CDR2 SVGAGI. Trimming removed 7 bases from V and 7 bases from J; junction bases left unmatched: 7. The CDR3 is 14 amino acids.

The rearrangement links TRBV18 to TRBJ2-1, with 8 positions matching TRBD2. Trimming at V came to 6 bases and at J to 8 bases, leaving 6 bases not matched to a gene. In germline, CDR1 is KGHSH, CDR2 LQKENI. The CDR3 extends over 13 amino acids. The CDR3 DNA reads TGTGCCAGCTCCCGAAACGGGAGGGATGAGCAGTTCTTC. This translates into CASSRNGRDEQFF.

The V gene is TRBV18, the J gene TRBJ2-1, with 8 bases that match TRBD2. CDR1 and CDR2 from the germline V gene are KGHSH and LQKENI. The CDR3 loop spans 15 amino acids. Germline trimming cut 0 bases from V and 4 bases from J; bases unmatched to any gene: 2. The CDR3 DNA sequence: TGTGCCAGCTCACCACCGGTAGCGGGGTACAATGAGCAGTTCTTC. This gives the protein CASSPPVAGYNEQFF.